The source of this TCR beta chain is a study of blood T cell repertoires in COVID-19. Across the study: The study drew acute and convalescent COVID-19 samples from the United States, Italy and Spain. Nucleic acid was either cDNA or gDNA, and it came from T cells, B-cell-depleted T cells, or PBMCs.

Source study methods: Nucleated cell number was recorded as an estimate derived from reference gene primer amplification. The repertoire was sequenced with immunoSEQ multiplex PCR; TCRdb's copy has only in-frame clones and lacks some. The DNA gave D and trimming, while V, J and clone size come from that table. The sample holds roughly 86,000 clones, about 89% seen once. The source is a man between 50 and 59 years old with active or convalescent COVID-19. Material: peripheral blood.

CDR3 loop: CASSLAGGEAFF. DNA of the CDR3: TGTGCCAGCTCCCTGGCAGGAGGGGAAGCTTTCTTT. This chain links TRBV18 with TRBJ1-1; D call uncertain. In germline, CDR1 is KGHSH, CDR2 LQKENI. This CDR3 region has 12 residues. Trimming took 6 bases from V and 8 from J, leaving 13 bases between them. Variable domain in full (rest from reference TRBV18 and TRBJ1-1): NAGVMQNPRHLVRRRGQEARLRCSPMKGHSHVYWYRQLPEEGLKFMVYLQKENIIDESGMPKERFSAEFPKEGPSILRIQQVVRGDSAAYFCASSLAGGEAFFGQGTRLTVV.